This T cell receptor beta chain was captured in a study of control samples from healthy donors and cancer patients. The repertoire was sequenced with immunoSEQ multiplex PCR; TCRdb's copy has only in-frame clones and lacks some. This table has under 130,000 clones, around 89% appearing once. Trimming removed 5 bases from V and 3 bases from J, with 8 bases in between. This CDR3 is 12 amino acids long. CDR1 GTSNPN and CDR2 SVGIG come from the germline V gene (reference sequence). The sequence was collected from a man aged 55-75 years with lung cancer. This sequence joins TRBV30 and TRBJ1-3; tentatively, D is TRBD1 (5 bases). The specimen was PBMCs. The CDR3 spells CAWGHVGNTIYF. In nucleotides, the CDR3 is TGTGCCTGGGGACACGTTGGAAACACCATATATTTT.